This T cell receptor (beta chain) was sequenced during a study of shared clonotypes between healthy human individuals. The CDR3 consists of 13 residues. Trimming removed 4 bases from V and 7 bases from J; junction bases left unmatched: 5. Germline assignment: CDR1 MNHNY and CDR2 SVGAGI (reference sequence). The protocol was immunoSEQ multiplex PCR, while the TCRdb copy is restricted to in-frame clones and leaves out a portion. The data contain roughly 490,000 clones, around 78% of them singletons. Input material: PBMCs. J is TRBJ1-1 and V is TRBV6-6; 8 bases align to TRBD1. The receptor comes from a woman aged 40 to 50 in good health. Some clones in this sample may be carry-over from other donors' samples. CDR3 nucleotide sequence: TGTGCCAGCAGTTTTGGACAGGGCCTTGAAGCTTTCTTT. This encodes CASSFGQGLEAFF.